This T cell receptor beta chain was identified in a study of blood T cell repertoires in COVID-19. The assay was immunoSEQ multiplex PCR, and TCRdb's table has in-frame clones only and misses some. Among about 270,000 clones, about 88% were seen once, and the ten largest hold about 3%. This study enrolled people aged about 18 to 100 from around 26 US geographic areas. Categorization into cohorts depended on clinical history that participants reported. Symptom resolution, clearance, or two negative PCRs marked the recovered donors of Cohort 3. Germline values: CDR1 KGHSH, CDR2 LQKENI. The V and J ends lost 2 bases and 1 base respectively, with 11 bases between them. CDR3 length: 15 residues.

The chain employs TRBV18 and TRBJ1-1; D is unresolved. The receptor was derived from a woman in her forties or fifties who had recovered from COVID-19. Sequencing was carried out using PBMCs or T cells enriched from blood (not recorded which). CDR3 nucleotide sequence: TGTGCCAGCTCACCAATGCCGAGCCAGAACACTGAAGCTTTCTTT. Its translation is CASSPMPSQNTEAFF.